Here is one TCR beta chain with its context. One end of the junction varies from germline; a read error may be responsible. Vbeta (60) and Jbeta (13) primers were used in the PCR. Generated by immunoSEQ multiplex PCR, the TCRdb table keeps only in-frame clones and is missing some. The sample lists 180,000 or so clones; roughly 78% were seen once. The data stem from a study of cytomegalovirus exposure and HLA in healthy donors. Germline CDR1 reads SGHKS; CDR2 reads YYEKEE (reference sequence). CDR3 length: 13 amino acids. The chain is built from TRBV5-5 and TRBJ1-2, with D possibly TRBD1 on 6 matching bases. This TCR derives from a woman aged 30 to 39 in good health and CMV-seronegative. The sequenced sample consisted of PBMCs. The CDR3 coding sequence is TGTGCCAGCAGATTGGGAGGGGGTCTCGGCTACACCTTC. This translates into CASRLGGGLGYTF.